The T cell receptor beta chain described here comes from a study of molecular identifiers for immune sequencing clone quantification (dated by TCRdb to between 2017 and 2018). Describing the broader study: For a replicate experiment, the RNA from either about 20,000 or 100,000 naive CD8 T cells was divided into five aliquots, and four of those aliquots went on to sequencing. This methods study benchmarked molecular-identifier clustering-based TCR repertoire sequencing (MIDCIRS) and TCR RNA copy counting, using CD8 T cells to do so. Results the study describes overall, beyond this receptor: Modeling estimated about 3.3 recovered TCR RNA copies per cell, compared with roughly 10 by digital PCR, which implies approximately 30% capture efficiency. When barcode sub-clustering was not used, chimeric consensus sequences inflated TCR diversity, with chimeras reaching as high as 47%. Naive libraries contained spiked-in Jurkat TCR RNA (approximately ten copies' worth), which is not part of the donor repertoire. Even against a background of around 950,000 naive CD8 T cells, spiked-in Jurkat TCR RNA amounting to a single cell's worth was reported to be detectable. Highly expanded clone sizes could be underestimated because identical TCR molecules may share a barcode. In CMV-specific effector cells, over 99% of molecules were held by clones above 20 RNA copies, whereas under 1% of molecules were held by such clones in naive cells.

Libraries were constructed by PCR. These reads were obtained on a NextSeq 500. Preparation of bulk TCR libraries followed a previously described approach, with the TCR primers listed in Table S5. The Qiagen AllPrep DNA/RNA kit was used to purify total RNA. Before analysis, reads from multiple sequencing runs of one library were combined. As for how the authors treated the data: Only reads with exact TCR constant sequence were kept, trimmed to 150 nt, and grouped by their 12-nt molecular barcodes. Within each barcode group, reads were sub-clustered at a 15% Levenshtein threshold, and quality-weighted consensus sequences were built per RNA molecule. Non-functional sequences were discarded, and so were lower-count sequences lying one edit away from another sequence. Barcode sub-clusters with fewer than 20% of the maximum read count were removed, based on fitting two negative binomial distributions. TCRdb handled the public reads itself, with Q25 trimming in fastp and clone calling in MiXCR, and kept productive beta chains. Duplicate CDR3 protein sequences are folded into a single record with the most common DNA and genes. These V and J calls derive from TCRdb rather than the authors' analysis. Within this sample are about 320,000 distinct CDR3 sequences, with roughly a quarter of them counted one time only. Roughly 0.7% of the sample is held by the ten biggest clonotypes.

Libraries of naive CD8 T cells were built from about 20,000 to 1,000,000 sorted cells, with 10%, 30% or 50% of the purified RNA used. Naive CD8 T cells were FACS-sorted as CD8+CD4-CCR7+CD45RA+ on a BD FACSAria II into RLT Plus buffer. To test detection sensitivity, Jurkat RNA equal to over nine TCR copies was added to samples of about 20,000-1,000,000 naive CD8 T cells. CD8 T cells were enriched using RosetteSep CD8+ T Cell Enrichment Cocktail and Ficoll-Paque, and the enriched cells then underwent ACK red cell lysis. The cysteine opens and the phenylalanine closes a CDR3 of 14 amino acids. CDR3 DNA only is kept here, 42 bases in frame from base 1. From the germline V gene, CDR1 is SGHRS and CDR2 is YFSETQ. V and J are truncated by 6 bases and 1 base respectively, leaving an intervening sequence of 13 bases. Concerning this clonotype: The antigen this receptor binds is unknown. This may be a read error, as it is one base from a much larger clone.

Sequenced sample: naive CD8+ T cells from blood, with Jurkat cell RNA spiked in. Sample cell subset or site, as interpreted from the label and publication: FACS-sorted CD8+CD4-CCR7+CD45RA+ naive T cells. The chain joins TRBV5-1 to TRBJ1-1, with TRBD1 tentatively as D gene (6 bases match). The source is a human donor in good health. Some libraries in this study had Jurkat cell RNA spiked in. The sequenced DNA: TGCGCCAGCACCCGTGAACAGGGGAACACTGAAGCTTTCTTT. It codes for CASTREQGNTEAFF.